These 29 T cell receptor beta chains originate from one sample sequenced in a study of breast tumors, draining lymph nodes, adjacent tissues. Using its own MiXCR run on the multiplex PCR reads, TCRdb lists one record per CDR3 protein. The repertoire includes about 200,000 distinct CDR3 sequences, around 29% of them detected once, and about 4.5% sits in the top ten. Breast cancer patients provided tissue from their axillary draining lymph nodes. The specimen was axillary lymph node tissue. The receptors were gathered from a female donor with breast cancer. Some clones in this sample may be carry-over from other donors' samples.

This clonotype showed up many times. This chain uses TRBV12-3 or TRBV12-4 with TRBJ2-3; TRBD2 matches at 9 bases. The CDR3 has 15 residues. V dropped 3 bases and J dropped 6; count of bases not matched to a gene: 7. This CDR3 reads CASSFRGGGADTQYF. DNA for the CDR3: TGTGCCAGCAGTTTCCGGGGCGGGGGGGCCGATACGCAGTATTTT.

This clonotype occurred many times. This chain connects TRBV20-1 to TRBJ2-3; 7 bases fit TRBD1. The V gene end was trimmed by 5 bases and the J gene end by 2 bases; junction bases not matched to a gene: 7. In germline, CDR1 is DFQATT, CDR2 SNEGSKA (reference sequence). The CDR3 consists of 14 residues. Written as DNA, the CDR3 is TGCAGTGCTTTTATACAGGGGCCCACAGATACGCAGTATTTT. Translating gives CSAFIQGPTDTQYF.

This clonotype was recorded many times. The chain recombines TRBV7-9 with TRBJ2-3; TRBD1 agrees at 9 bases. This CDR3 spans 16 amino acids. The germline CDR1 and CDR2 sequences are SEHNR and FQNEAQ (reference sequence). The V gene end was trimmed by 1 base and the J gene end by 4 bases; junction bases not matched to a gene: 6. The CDR3 is CASSLDAGQGADTQYF. The CDR3 DNA reads TGTGCCAGCAGCTTAGATGCGGGACAGGGAGCAGATACGCAGTATTTT.

Ten or more counts support this clonotype. The CDR3 bases are TGCGCCAGCAACCCTCGGACTAGCGGGGGGGCGTATGAGCAGTTCTTC. Its translation: CASNPRTSGGAYEQFF. This chain links TRBV5-1 with TRBJ2-1; 15 nucleotides match TRBD2. Germline lookup yields CDR1 SGHRS and CDR2 YFSETQ. Trimming took 6 bases from V and 8 from J; bases not matched to a gene: 9. This CDR3 has 16 amino acids. Combining the CDR3 with reference TRBV5-1 and TRBJ2-1 gives the whole variable domain KAGVTQTPRYLIKTRGQQVTLSCSPISGHRSVSWYQQTPGQGLQFLFEYFSETQRNKGNFPGRFSGRQFSNSRSEMNVSTLELGDSALYLCASNPRTSGGAYEQFFGPGTRLTVL.

Only a few counts were recorded for this clonotype. Just one base apart from a much larger clone, this may be a read error. The chain joins TRBV20-1 to TRBJ2-1; no clear D gene. Germline V gene lookup returns CDR1 DFQATT and CDR2 SNEGSKA (reference sequence). Trimming pared 0 bases from V and 4 bases from J, leaving 4 bases between. This CDR3 has 12 residues. CDR3: CSARDGYNEQFF. CDR3 nucleotides: TGCAGTGCTAGAGATGGGTACAATGAGCAGTTCTTC.

To note about this clonotype: The limits of the CDR3 on the DNA are not certain, so only TCRdb's listed CDR3 is given. The V gene is TRBV7-9, the J gene TRBJ2-3; no check of the table's D call, TRBD2, against the DNA was made. The germline CDR1 and CDR2 sequences are SEHNR and FQNEAQ (reference sequence). The CDR3 numbers 21 amino acids, ends counted. The CDR3 sequence: CASSFYICSAADWRGTDTRYF.

This chain joins TRBV24-1 and TRBJ2-5, with D unresolved. This CDR3 region has 9 residues. CDR1 is KGHDR, CDR2 SFDVKD, per germline. V dropped 4 bases and J dropped 9 bases, with 2 bases sitting between them. The CDR3 here is CATSEPQYF. As DNA, the CDR3 is TGTGCCACCAGTGAGCCCCAGTACTTC.

The CDR3 DNA follows: TGTGCCAGTAGTATGCAGGGACAGGGGTATTCACCCCTCCACTTT. Translated, it gives CASSMQGQGYSPLHF. The chain combines TRBV19 with TRBJ1-6; 10 bases are a match to TRBD1. Trimming took 3 bases from V and 8 from J; bases not matched to a gene: 4. This CDR3 contains 15 residues. Germline-derived CDR1 and CDR2 are LNHDA and SQIVND (reference sequence).

This clonotype was picked up many times. The chain has TRBV30 and TRBJ2-7; TRBD2 might be the D (7 bases). Trimming removed 5 bases from V and 3 bases from J, with 29 bases in between. In germline, CDR1 is GTSNPN, CDR2 SVGIG (reference sequence). CDR3 length: 18 residues. The CDR3 loop reads CAWSGGREKGLSRYEQYF. The CDR3 DNA follows: TGTGCCTGGTCGGGGGGCCGGGAGAAGGGGCTAAGTCGCTACGAGCAGTACTTC.

This clonotype came up many times. The gene calls are TRBV4-1 and TRBJ1-2; D call uncertain. CDR1 and CDR2 from the germline V gene are MGHRA and YSYEKL. The CDR3 extends over 15 amino acids. Trimming stripped 4 bases from V and 0 bases from J, with 12 bases between. CDR3 sequence reads: CASSPTQEANYGYTF. The CDR3 nucleotides are TGCGCCAGCAGCCCTACTCAGGAAGCTAACTATGGCTACACCTTC.

This clonotype was seen repeatedly, ten times or more. The chain joins TRBV11-2 to TRBJ2-1, with D unclear. The CDR3 runs 12 residues. Deletions cut 3 bases from V and 7 bases from J, with 7 bases between. CDR1 is SGHAT, CDR2 FQNNGV, per germline. This chain's CDR3 is CASSFAENEQFF. DNA of the CDR3: TGTGCCAGCAGCTTTGCTGAGAATGAGCAGTTCTTC.

This clonotype was seen many times. J is TRBJ2-3 and V is TRBV11-2; 9 nucleotides align to TRBD1. The germline CDR1 and CDR2 sequences are SGHAT and FQNNGV. The CDR3 runs to 16 residues. J lost 0 bases, V lost 5 bases, and 6 bases had no gene match. The CDR3 coding sequence is TGTGCCAGCAGCACAGGGGGCGGTGCTAGCACAGATACGCAGTATTTT. Its protein product is CASSTGGGASTDTQYF.

Ten or more counts support this clonotype. V gene TRBV20-1 combines with J gene TRBJ2-7; D might be TRBD2 (6 bases). Germline assignment: CDR1 DFQATT and CDR2 SNEGSKA (reference sequence). V was cut by 3 bases and J by 5 bases, with 20 bases left in between. The CDR3 consists of 15 residues. The DNA for the CDR3 is TGCAGTGCTAGGGAAATGGGGGGAATTCGGAACGAGCAGTACTTC. Translating gives CSAREMGGIRNEQYF.

This clonotype was observed at least ten times. As DNA, the CDR3 is TGTGCCAGCAGCTTAGAAGATCGAAGCACAGATACGCAGTATTTT. Protein sequence: CASSLEDRSTDTQYF. The chain carries TRBV11-2 and TRBJ2-3; D is undetermined. CDR3 size: 15 residues. V was clipped by 0 bases and J by 0 bases, with 7 bases between them. The germline gives CDR1 SGHAT, CDR2 FQNNGV.

This clonotype was seen ten or more times. V gene TRBV19 combines with J gene TRBJ1-6; a weak D match, TRBD1 (6 bases). Germline V gene lookup returns CDR1 LNHDA and CDR2 SQIVND (reference sequence). The CDR3 is made up of 15 amino acids. Between the trimmed V and J ends, which lost 5 bases and 1 base, there was a span of 9 bases. As DNA, the CDR3 is TGTGCCAGTAGTCCTACAGGGTCCTATAATTCACCCCTCCACTTT. It translates to CASSPTGSYNSPLHF.

This rearrangement joins TRBV6-5 to TRBJ1-2, with 10 bases matching TRBD1. Trimming at V came to 5 bases and at J to 2 bases, leaving 5 bases not matched to a gene. CDR1 is MNHEY, CDR2 SVGAGI, per germline. The CDR3 is 15 residues long. CDR3 protein: CASSRGTGANYGYTF. The CDR3, as DNA: TGTGCCAGCAGTCGCGGGACAGGGGCCAACTATGGCTACACCTTC.

This clonotype was detected many times. A much larger clone lies a single base off, so this may be a read error. The chain uses TRBV6-5 and TRBJ2-2; possibly TRBD2 for D (7 bases). The ends were cut back, 5 bases at V and 9 bases at J, with 19 bases in the middle. The CDR3 consists of 15 residues. Germline V CDR1 and CDR2: MNHEY, SVGAGI. The CDR3 reads CASSHSRGRVRELFF. For the CDR3, the DNA is TGTGCCAGCAGTCACAGTAGGGGGAGGGTGCGGGAGCTGTTTTTT.

The table lists this clonotype with many counts. J is TRBJ2-7 and V is TRBV29-1; D remains ambiguous. The length of the CDR3 is 12 residues. Germline V gives CDR1 SQVTM, CDR2 ANQGSEA. Trimming cost V 3 bases and J 4 bases, with 10 bases left between them. This chain's CDR3 is CSVELATYEQYF. DNA for the CDR3: TGCAGCGTTGAGCTCGCTACATACGAGCAGTACTTC.

The chain is built from TRBV4-1 and TRBJ1-2; possibly TRBD1 for D (6 bases). CDR3 length: 15 amino acids. The V end lost 4 bases, the J end lost 6 bases, and 18 bases lay between the germline ends. Germline loops: CDR1 MGHRA, CDR2 YSYEKL. CDR3 sequence reads: CASSPQWRRDNGYTF. The DNA for the CDR3 is TGCGCCAGCAGCCCCCAGTGGCGGAGGGACAATGGCTACACCTTC.

The rearrangement links TRBV29-1 to TRBJ2-1; no reliable D call. Germline-derived CDR1 and CDR2 are SQVTM and ANQGSEA. The CDR3 sequence is 14 residues long. Trimming left V 8 bases short and J 1 base short, with 15 bases between. The CDR3: CSPWDPESYNEQFF. CDR3 nucleotide sequence: TGCAGCCCCTGGGATCCAGAGTCCTACAATGAGCAGTTCTTC.

This clonotype was seen a handful of times. Its ends do not fully match the called genes, so a read error is possible. The V gene is TRBV20-1, the J gene TRBJ2-2; 7 bases agree with TRBD1. The V gene's germline CDR1 is DFQATT and CDR2 SNEGSKA (reference sequence). The CDR3 spans 13 residues. CDR3 coding DNA: TGCAGTGCTACTCGACAGGGAACCGGGGAGCTGTCTTGG. Translation: CSATRQGTGELSW.

This clonotype showed up just once. This may be a read error, as it is one base from a much larger clone. The chain links TRBV7-8 to TRBJ1-2, with D possibly matching TRBD1 (5 bases). The CDR3 has 15 amino acids. CDR1 is SGHVS and CDR2 is FQNEAQ in the germline V gene. The CDR3 loop reads CASSLPPGRGDGYPF. CDR3 nucleotides: TGTGCCAGCAGCCTACCTCCGGGACGGGGGGATGGCTACCCCTTC.

This clonotype came up a few times. The chain recombines TRBV19 with TRBJ1-2; D is uncertain. V was clipped by 8 bases and J by 4 bases, with 14 bases between them. The CDR3 loop spans 13 amino acids. CDR1 and CDR2 (germline): LNHDA, SQIVND (reference sequence). CDR3 coding DNA: TGTGCCAGTTCAAAAGCTTCTTCCTATGGCTACACCTTC. Its protein product is CASSKASSYGYTF.

This clonotype has a count of ten or more. The genes are TRBV18 and TRBJ2-1, with 7 bases identical to TRBD1. The V segment lost 3 bases and the J segment 4 bases; nucleotides outside the gene matches: 3. CDR1 is KGHSH, CDR2 LQKENI, per germline. This CDR3 has 14 residues. The CDR3 region is CASSPTGIYNEQFF. The CDR3 nucleotides read TGTGCCAGCTCACCGACAGGGATTTACAATGAGCAGTTCTTC.

Many counts were recorded for this clonotype. This chain connects TRBV20-1 to TRBJ1-2; the match to TRBD1 covers 12 bases. The CDR3 totals 16 residues. The V segment lost 1 base and the J segment 4 bases; nucleotides outside the gene matches: 7. The V gene's germline CDR1 is DFQATT and CDR2 SNEGSKA (reference sequence). CDR3 coding DNA: TGCAGTGCTAGAGGAGATGGGACAGGGGGCACCTATGGCTACACCTTC. Its protein product is CSARGDGTGGTYGYTF.

Many counts were recorded for this clonotype. V gene TRBV11-2 combines with J gene TRBJ2-2, with 7 bases identical to TRBD1. Germline lookup yields CDR1 SGHAT and CDR2 FQNNGV. Trimming cost V 5 bases and J 2 bases; bases outside gene matches: 14. This CDR3 contains 18 residues. This chain's CDR3 is CASSPSAWQGENTGELFF. The CDR3 DNA is TGTGCCAGCAGCCCTTCGGCTTGGCAGGGGGAAAACACCGGGGAGCTGTTTTTT. Full variable domain (remainder filled in from reference TRBV11-2 and TRBJ2-2): EAGVAQSPRYKIIEKRQSVAFWCNPISGHATLYWYQQILGQGPKLLIQFQNNGVVDDSQLPKDRFSAERLKGVDSTLKIQPAKLEDSAVYLCASSPSAWQGENTGELFFGEGSRLTVL.

Ten or more counts support this clonotype. Possible read error: a much larger clone is one base away. V usage is TRBV11-3 and J usage is TRBJ2-5, with D uncertain. With 0 bases removed from V and 7 bases from J, the gap between germline ends came to 9 bases. Germline CDR1 SGHNT, CDR2 YENEEA. CDR3 length: 13 residues. The CDR3 is CASSLEAKATQYF. In nucleotides, the CDR3 is TGTGCCAGCAGCTTAGAGGCCAAAGCGACCCAGTACTTC.

The chain joins TRBV20-1 to TRBJ1-2; a weak D match, TRBD1 (5 bases). Trimming took off 5 bases at V and 5 bases at J, with 24 bases between the two ends. The CDR3 totals 16 residues. From germline, CDR1 is DFQATT and CDR2 SNEGSKA (reference sequence). In DNA form, the CDR3 reads TGCAGTGCTCCCCCCAGGGCCGGGACGGAGGCTTATGGCTACACCTTC. Protein sequence: CSAPPRAGTEAYGYTF.

This clonotype was counted at least ten times. V gene TRBV7-8 combines with J gene TRBJ2-2; 7 positions match TRBD2. The CDR3 has 16 residues. In germline, CDR1 is SGHVS, CDR2 FQNEAQ. Trimming removed 7 bases from V and 6 bases from J; junction bases left unmatched: 14. The CDR3 region has the DNA TGTGCCAGCACCGGGTTGGGGGGGAAGGCTGCCGGGGAGCTGTTTTTT. Its translation: CASTGLGGKAAGELFF.